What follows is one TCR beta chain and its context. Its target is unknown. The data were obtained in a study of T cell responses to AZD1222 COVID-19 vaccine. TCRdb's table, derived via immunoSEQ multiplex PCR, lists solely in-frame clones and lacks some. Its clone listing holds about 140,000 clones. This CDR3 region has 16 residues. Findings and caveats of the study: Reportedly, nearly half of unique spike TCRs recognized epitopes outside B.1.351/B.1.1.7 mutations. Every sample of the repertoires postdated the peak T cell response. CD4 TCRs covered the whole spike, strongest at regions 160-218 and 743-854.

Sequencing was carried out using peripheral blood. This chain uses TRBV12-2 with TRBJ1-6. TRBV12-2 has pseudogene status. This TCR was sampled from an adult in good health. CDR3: CASRLLRDEMDSPLHF. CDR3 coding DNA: TGTGCAAGTCGCTTATTACGGGACGAGATGGATTCACCCCTCCACTTT.